The rows below give T cell receptor beta chains drawn from one sample of a study of blood T cells in healthy people across ages. TCRdb reprocessed the 5' RACE reads via MiXCR and lists one record per CDR3 protein. There are hundreds of thousands of distinct CDR3 sequences in the sample; under 80% occur only once, and roughly a quarter lies in the top ten. Material: blood. The source is a man younger than 40 in good health. The CDR3 runs from the conserved cysteine through the conserved F or W. A D gene is named only where the DNA matches it firmly. Clone size is shown for a subset of rows, as once, few, many or a class of expanded clone.

cdr3_nt: TGTGCCAGCAGCTTAGTCGGGAGTAGGGGGTTCTACGAGCAGTACTTC; cdr3_aa: CASSLVGSRGFYEQYF; d_call: -; j_call: TRBJ2-7; clone_size: -; v_call: TRBV13
cdr3_nt: TGTGCCAGCAGCAAGGACAGGGGAGCCTATGGCTACACCTTC; cdr3_aa: CASSKDRGAYGYTF; d_call: TRBD1; j_call: TRBJ1-2; clone_size: many; v_call: TRBV7-3
cdr3_nt: TGCGCCAGCAGCCAGCCGGGACTAGCGGGGGGGGCCAACTACAATGAGCAGTTCTTC; cdr3_aa: CASSQPGLAGGANYNEQFF; d_call: TRBD2; j_call: TRBJ2-1; clone_size: few; v_call: TRBV5-1
cdr3_nt: TGCAGTGCTAGAGGAGCTGAGCACTACGAGCAGTACTTC; cdr3_aa: CSARGAEHYEQYF; d_call: -; j_call: TRBJ2-7; clone_size: -; v_call: TRBV20-1
cdr3_nt: TGTGCCAGCCGTCTAGCGAAGAACACCGGGGAGCTGTTTTTT; cdr3_aa: CASRLAKNTGELFF; d_call: -; j_call: TRBJ2-2; clone_size: -; v_call: TRBV7-3
cdr3_nt: TGCAGTGCTTTCGCAGCGACAGGGGGTGATGAGCAGTTCTTC; cdr3_aa: CSAFAATGGDEQFF; d_call: TRBD1; j_call: TRBJ2-1; clone_size: -; v_call: TRBV20-1
cdr3_nt: TGCGCCAGCAGCCAAGAGATAGTAGGGGCCAAGAGCTATGGCTACACCTTC; cdr3_aa: CASSQEIVGAKSYGYTF; d_call: -; j_call: TRBJ1-2; clone_size: -; v_call: TRBV4-1
cdr3_nt: TGCAGTGCTGGTCCTCCCCGTGCAGGGGCCTACGAGCAGTACTTC; cdr3_aa: CSAGPPRAGAYEQYF; d_call: -; j_call: TRBJ2-7; clone_size: -; v_call: TRBV20-1
cdr3_nt: TGTGCCAGCAGCGTAGGACGGTCCACCTACAATGAGCAGTTCTTC; cdr3_aa: CASSVGRSTYNEQFF; d_call: -; j_call: TRBJ2-1; clone_size: -; v_call: TRBV9
cdr3_nt: TGTGCCAGCAGCTTCTTCTTCCAGGGTTCCTACAATGAGCAGTTCTTC; cdr3_aa: CASSFFFQGSYNEQFF; d_call: -; j_call: TRBJ2-1; clone_size: -; v_call: TRBV7-2
cdr3_nt: TGTGCCAGCAGCTCCCGAGGACAGGGCTCTAACACTGAAGCTTTCTTT; cdr3_aa: CASSSRGQGSNTEAFF; d_call: TRBD1; j_call: TRBJ1-1; clone_size: -; v_call: TRBV7-2
cdr3_nt: TGCAGTGCTACCGGGACTAGGAAGGCTAACAATGAGCAGTTCTTC; cdr3_aa: CSATGTRKANNEQFF; d_call: TRBD2; j_call: TRBJ2-1; clone_size: few; v_call: TRBV20-1
cdr3_nt: TGTGCCAGCAGTGAAGAGTTCGGGGACACTGATAACTATGGCTACACCTTC; cdr3_aa: CASSEEFGDTDNYGYTF; d_call: -; j_call: TRBJ1-2; clone_size: -; v_call: TRBV2
cdr3_nt: TGTGCCAGCAGCCAAGAACAGGGCTGGGACATTCAGTACTTC; cdr3_aa: CASSQEQGWDIQYF; d_call: -; j_call: TRBJ2-4; clone_size: few; v_call: TRBV7-8
cdr3_nt: TGTGCCAGCAGCCCTTCGTCAGGAGGTCATCAGCCCCAGCATTTT; cdr3_aa: CASSPSSGGHQPQHF; d_call: -; j_call: TRBJ1-5; clone_size: -; v_call: TRBV7-9
cdr3_nt: TGTGCCAGCAGTGGGACAGGGACTACAGATACGCAGTATTTT; cdr3_aa: CASSGTGTTDTQYF; d_call: TRBD1; j_call: TRBJ2-3; clone_size: -; v_call: TRBV6-5
cdr3_nt: TGTGCCAGCAGTGGGACAGAGCCGCAAGAGACCCAGTACTTC; cdr3_aa: CASSGTEPQETQYF; d_call: TRBD1; j_call: TRBJ2-5; clone_size: -; v_call: TRBV6-5
cdr3_nt: TGTGCCAGCAGCTTATCGAGGGGATCGGGGTGGGAGCAGTACTTC; cdr3_aa: CASSLSRGSGWEQYF; d_call: -; j_call: TRBJ2-7; clone_size: -; v_call: TRBV7-9
cdr3_nt: TGCGCCAGCAGTATGGCGTTAGCGGGGGGGACCAATGAGCAGTTCTTC; cdr3_aa: CASSMALAGGTNEQFF; d_call: TRBD2; j_call: TRBJ2-1; clone_size: -; v_call: TRBV5-1
cdr3_nt: TGTGCCGGCACCACAGGGGGCGGCTACACCTTC; cdr3_aa: CAGTTGGGYTF; d_call: TRBD1; j_call: TRBJ1-2; clone_size: -; v_call: TRBV7-9
cdr3_nt: TGTGCCAGCAGTCCAGGGGACAGCCGGACGGAGACCCAGTACTTC; cdr3_aa: CASSPGDSRTETQYF; d_call: TRBD1; j_call: TRBJ2-5; clone_size: -; v_call: TRBV27
cdr3_nt: TGCGCCAGCAGCCAAGAAGCTCCTAGACCCGGGGGGGAGCAGTTCTTC; cdr3_aa: CASSQEAPRPGGEQFF; d_call: TRBD2; j_call: TRBJ2-1; clone_size: -; v_call: TRBV4-3
cdr3_nt: TGTGCCAGCACCAGGGACAGCTCCTACAATGAGCAGTTCTTC; cdr3_aa: CASTRDSSYNEQFF; d_call: TRBD1; j_call: TRBJ2-1; clone_size: -; v_call: TRBV6-2/TRBV6-3
cdr3_nt: TGCAGCGCGTGGACAGACTCCTACGAGCAGTACTTC; cdr3_aa: CSAWTDSYEQYF; d_call: -; j_call: TRBJ2-7; clone_size: -; v_call: TRBV29-1
cdr3_nt: TGTGCCAGCAGCTTAGGACTAGCGGGGGAGACCCAGTTCTTC; cdr3_aa: CASSLGLAGETQFF; d_call: TRBD2; j_call: TRBJ2-1; clone_size: few; v_call: TRBV7-2
cdr3_nt: TGTGCCAGCAGTGAGTCGGCTAGCGGGGGGGCTAATGAGCAGTTCTTC; cdr3_aa: CASSESASGGANEQFF; d_call: TRBD2; j_call: TRBJ2-1; clone_size: -; v_call: TRBV6-4
cdr3_nt: TGTGCCAGCAGCGTAGAAGTCAGCCGGACAGATACGCAGTATTTT; cdr3_aa: CASSVEVSRTDTQYF; d_call: -; j_call: TRBJ2-3; clone_size: -; v_call: TRBV9